Listed below are T cell receptor beta chains from one sample, sequenced in a study of T cells in Graves' hyperthyroidism and ophthalmopathy. TCRdb reprocessed the multiplex PCR reads with MiXCR, giving one entry per CDR3 protein. This table has about 400,000 distinct CDR3 sequences, about a sixth appearing once. The sequenced sample was blood. The receptors derive from a woman aged 18-35 years with Graves' hyperthyroidism that later progressed to Graves' ophthalmopathy. CDR3s include the opening cysteine and the closing phenylalanine or tryptophan. Each record gives: J gene, clone size, D gene, V gene, CDR3 DNA, CDR3 protein. The D gene is left open where the match is weak. A clone size is listed for some rows: how often the clone was seen (once, few, many), or a class if it is expanded.

TRBJ2-7 | many | TRBD2 | TRBV2 | TGTGCCAGTTCCCGGGACTATACCGACGAGCAGTACTTC | CASSRDYTDEQYF
TRBJ2-1 | many | NA | TRBV7-2 | TGTGCCAGCAGCTTAGGTATCGGCGGGTCCTACAATGAGCAGTTCTTC | CASSLGIGGSYNEQFF
TRBJ1-5 | NA | NA | TRBV4-1 | TGCGCCAGCAGCCAAGGGGGGGGGGGAAATCAGCCCCAGCATTTT | CASSQGGGGNQPQHF
TRBJ2-2 | NA | TRBD2 | TRBV16 | TGTGCCAGCAGCCTGGGCGGGAGTGGAACCGGGGAGCTGTTTTTT | CASSLGGSGTGELFF
TRBJ1-1 | many | NA | TRBV30 | TGTGCCTGGACTTTCGGGGGTAGTACTGAAGCTTTCTTT | CAWTFGGSTEAFF
TRBJ1-4 | many | NA | TRBV5-1 | TGCGCCAGCAGCTTCTCCGGGGGCGTTAATGAAAAACTGTTTTTT | CASSFSGGVNEKLFF
TRBJ2-3 | many | NA | TRBV20-1 | TGCAGTGCTTTAGAGGCTGATACGCAGTATTTT | CSALEADTQYF
TRBJ2-1 | many | TRBD2 | TRBV28 | TGTGCCAGCAGACTAAGGAGACTAGCGGGTGGGGAGCAGTTCTTC | CASRLRRLAGGEQFF
TRBJ2-7 | few | TRBD1 | TRBV9 | TGTGCCAGCAGCGCCGGGACAGGGCCCTTCTACGAGCAGTACTTC | CASSAGTGPFYEQYF
TRBJ1-1 | many | NA | TRBV20-1 | TGCAGTGCTAGCATAAGATGGGGGGTCGGGACTGAAGCTTTCTTT | CSASIRWGVGTEAFF
TRBJ2-5 | NA | TRBD2 | TRBV7-6 | TGTGCCAGCAGCTTATTTCCTAGCGGGAGGGCGGAGACCCTGTACTTC | CASSLFPSGRAETLYF
TRBJ2-3 | few | TRBD1 | TRBV24-1 | TGTGCCACCAGTGATTTGCAATGGGGACAGAACACAGATACGCAGTATTTT | CATSDLQWGQNTDTQYF
TRBJ1-2 | many | NA | TRBV7-9 | TGTGCCAGCAACCCGGGACAAGCCAACTATGGCTACACCTTC | CASNPGQANYGYTF
TRBJ2-3 | many | TRBD2 | TRBV2 | TGTGCCAGCTCCGACCCGGGACTAGCGGGAGGGGATACGCAGTATTTT | CASSDPGLAGGDTQYF
TRBJ2-1 | many | NA | TRBV6-2/TRBV6-3 | TGTGCCAGCAGTTACCCTCGGGACACCCGAGCGGATGAGCAGTTCTTC | CASSYPRDTRADEQFF
TRBJ1-2 | NA | NA | TRBV5-6 | TGTGCCAGCAGCTTGGTTGGCCCCAGCTACACCTTC | CASSLVGPSYTF
TRBJ2-1 | few | TRBD2 | TRBV18 | TGTGCCAGCTCCCCATGGGGGCTAGCGGGAGTTATGAATGAGCAGTTCTTC | CASSPWGLAGVMNEQFF
TRBJ2-7 | many | NA | TRBV20-1 | TGCAGTGCTAGTAAGTCTATCTACGAGCAGTACTTC | CSASKSIYEQYF
TRBJ2-7 | few | NA | TRBV19 | TGTGCCAGTAGTATGCTGGACTCCTACGAGCAGTACTTC | CASSMLDSYEQYF
TRBJ2-4 | many | TRBD1 | TRBV18 | TGTGCCAGCTCACGTCCCGGACAGGGTGGGTTCAACATTCAGTACTTC | CASSRPGQGGFNIQYF
TRBJ2-1 | NA | NA | TRBV18 | TGTGCCAGCTCACCACCGGGAGCACTGTCCTACAATGAGCAGTTCTTC | CASSPPGALSYNEQFF
TRBJ2-4 | many | TRBD1 | TRBV6-2/TRBV6-3 | TGTGCCAGCAGTTACTCGGGACAGGGGATTGACATTCAGTACTTC | CASSYSGQGIDIQYF
TRBJ2-5 | many | NA | TRBV2 | TGTGCCAGCAGCCCGGACAGAGCCCAAGAGACCCAGTACTTC | CASSPDRAQETQYF
TRBJ1-5 | NA | NA | TRBV18 | TGTGCCAGCTCAAGCAGGGCGATCCAAGAGTTAAATAGCAATCAGCCCCAGCATTTT | CASSSRAIQELNSNQPQHF
TRBJ1-2 | many | TRBD1 | TRBV25-1 | TGTGCCAGCAGTCACCCGGACAGGGGCTATGGCTACACCTTC | CASSHPDRGYGYTF
TRBJ1-5 | many | TRBD1 | TRBV28 | TGTGCCAGCCGGGACAGGGGTTTCAATGGCAATCAGCCCCAGCATTTT | CASRDRGFNGNQPQHF
TRBJ2-5 | once | TRBD2 | TRBV28 | TGTGCCAGCAGTTTCGCTAGCGGGAGTGTAGAGACCCAGTACTTC | CASSFASGSVETQYF
TRBJ1-2 | many | TRBD1 | TRBV6-1 | TGTGCCAGCAGTTCGGACAGGGACTATGGCTACACCTTC | CASSSDRDYGYTF
TRBJ1-1 | NA | NA | TRBV4-2 | TGTGCCAGCAGCCAAGAGGGAGGGGCAGGGATTAACCAAGCTTTCTTT | CASSQEGGAGINQAFF
TRBJ1-1 | many | NA | TRBV20-1 | TGCAGTGCTAGAGACGGACGAGAAGCTTTCTTT | CSARDGREAFF
TRBJ2-7 | many | TRBD2 | TRBV10-3 | TGTGCCATCTCTAGCGGGGCCAAATACGAGCAGTACTTC | CAISSGAKYEQYF
TRBJ2-5 | NA | TRBD1 | TRBV24-1 | TGTGCCACCAGTGATTCCGCGGACAGGGGACTCGGTGAGACCCAGTACTTC | CATSDSADRGLGETQYF
TRBJ1-1 | many | NA | TRBV15 | TGTGCCACCAGCATCCGGCGTACGGACACTGAAGCTTTCTTT | CATSIRRTDTEAFF
TRBJ2-1 | many | NA | TRBV7-2 | TGTGCCAGCAGCTTAGCGAGGGAGAATGAGCAGTTCTTC | CASSLARENEQFF
TRBJ1-1 | NA | NA | TRBV9 | TGTGCCAGCAGCCCCTATATCGGGGGCAAGAACACTGAAGCTTTCTTT | CASSPYIGGKNTEAFF
TRBJ2-1 | many | TRBD2 | TRBV7-6 | TGTGCCAGCAGCGACCGGACTAGCGGTCTAGGGGAGCAGTTCTTC | CASSDRTSGLGEQFF
TRBJ2-5 | few | TRBD1 | TRBV19 | TGTGCCAGTAGTATAAGAGGGGGCTCGGAGACCCAGTACTTC | CASSIRGGSETQYF
TRBJ1-1 | few | NA | TRBV6-5 | TGTGCCAGCAGTTACGGCGGTGGCAGAATTCTTATGAACACTGAAGCTTTCTTT | CASSYGGGRILMNTEAFF
TRBJ2-3 | NA | NA | TRBV6-1 | TGTGCCAGCAGTGAAGGCAGCACAGATACGCAGTATTTT | CASSEGSTDTQYF
TRBJ2-1 | many | NA | TRBV18 | TGTGCCAGCTCACCACTCCGGAGCAGGGATGAGCAGTTCTTC | CASSPLRSRDEQFF
TRBJ2-4 | few | NA | TRBV13 | TGTGCCAGCAGCTTGGTGGGGACATGGGGCATTCAGTACTTC | CASSLVGTWGIQYF
TRBJ1-5 | few | NA | TRBV20-1 | TGCAGTGCTAATCAGGGAGGCAGTTATAGCAATCAGCCCCAGCATTTT | CSANQGGSYSNQPQHF
TRBJ2-7 | once | NA | TRBV29-1 | TGCAGCGTTGGGCAGCCCTGGGAGCAGTACTTC | CSVGQPWEQYF
TRBJ2-7 | many | TRBD1 | TRBV20-1 | TGCAGTGCTAGCGGGCTCCGGGACAGGTCATCCTACGAGCAGTACTTC | CSASGLRDRSSYEQYF
TRBJ2-2 | few | TRBD2 | TRBV9 | TGTGCCAGCAGCGTGGGGACTATCGACACCGGGGAGCTGTTTTTT | CASSVGTIDTGELFF
TRBJ1-5 | NA | NA | TRBV19 | TGTGCCAGTAGTATGGAAGGGGTTCAGCCCCAGCATTTT | CASSMEGVQPQHF
TRBJ2-1 | many | TRBD2 | TRBV6-2/TRBV6-3 | TGTGCCAGCACCTGGGGAGGGACGGTCAATGAGCAGTTCTTC | CASTWGGTVNEQFF
TRBJ2-5 | many | NA | TRBV11-2 | TGTGCCAGCAGCACCGACAGAGAGACCCAGTACTTC | CASSTDRETQYF
TRBJ1-1 | many | NA | TRBV12-3/TRBV12-4 | TGTGCCAGCACCTCGCCTTGGAACCCGAACACTGAAGCTTTCTTT | CASTSPWNPNTEAFF
TRBJ2-5 | few | NA | TRBV9 | TGTGCCAGCAGCGTGTCCACAATCTCGGAGACCCAGTACTTC | CASSVSTISETQYF
TRBJ2-3 | many | NA | TRBV3-1 | TGTGCCAGCAGCCAAGAAGAGAACACAGATACGCAGTATTTT | CASSQEENTDTQYF
TRBJ1-2 | many | NA | TRBV6-5 | TGTGCCAGCAGTTACTCGCAGATACCAGGGGAACGGAATGGCTACACCTTC | CASSYSQIPGERNGYTF
TRBJ1-3 | many | NA | TRBV7-2 | TGTGCCAGCAGCTCCATGCCATGGATCTCTGGAAACACCATATATTTT | CASSSMPWISGNTIYF